Described below is a single TCR beta chain sequence and its context. Its antigen is still unknown. This specimen comes from a study of Tregs in tolerant kidney transplant recipients. The nonmyeloablative bone marrow transplants came from related graft donors, with transient mixed chimerism. Unstimulated regulatory T cells (CD4+CD25+CD127-), CD4+CD25- non-regulatory cells, CD4 and CD8 cells were FACS-sorted from thawed PBMCs. Clones were sequenced by immunoSEQ multiplex PCR, and TCRdb holds only the in-frame ones, with some missing. The sample holds fewer than 60,000 clones, around 93% seen once. Findings and caveats of the study: This study did not directly address biological reproducibility. Tolerant patients' donor-specific Tregs expanded beyond overall Tregs, suggesting antigen-driven growth.

V was trimmed by 5 bases and J by 3 bases, leaving 16 bases between them. The CDR3 is made up of 15 amino acids. CDR1 SGHTA and CDR2 FQGNSA come from the germline V gene. This receptor was identified in a human patient who received a combined kidney and bone marrow transplant. Some T cells may possibly be graft donor cells. V usage is TRBV7-2 and J usage is TRBJ1-1; the D gene is possibly TRBD1 (6 bases). The specimen was CD8+ T cells from blood (PBMCs), collected 24 months after the transplant. Here the CDR3 reads CASSPGGRIDTEAFF. In DNA form, the CDR3 reads TGTGCCAGCAGCCCGGGGGGGCGTATTGACACTGAAGCTTTCTTT.